This T cell receptor beta chain is drawn from a study of glioma-infiltrating T cells (TCRdb year 2016). Broadly, across the study: The low-grade gliomas were WHO grade II oligodendrogliomas or astrocytomas, while the glioblastomas were WHO grade IV tumors sampled at initial diagnosis rather than at recurrent diagnosis. Before surgery, glioma patients were given dexamethasone for six or fewer days. Blood libraries targeted about 4- to 10-fold sequencing coverage of 750,000 to 1,000,000 peripheral T cells. Glioma tissue, non-neoplastic brain tissue and matched peripheral blood mononuclear cells were used as sources from which TCR alpha- and beta-chain repertoires were sequenced. To gauge divergence between tissue and blood T-cell populations, every tissue-infiltrating repertoire was compared against the peripheral blood repertoire from the same patient. Three low-grade glioma patients, roughly 8 primary glioblastoma patients, and three non-glioma patients who contributed non-neoplastic brain tissue made up the paired cohort. General study outcomes and caveats: Group comparisons were based on small numbers of patients: three non-neoplastic, three low-grade glioma and seven to nine glioblastoma patients. Very few CDR3 sequences were found to be shared between tissue and blood, and this scarcity was attributed to high CDR3 diversity and limited sampling. VJ-independent divergence between tissue and blood was found to be below expectation in non-neoplastic patients but above expectation in all gliomas, particularly low-grade gliomas. Patients with low tissue-blood divergence were marked by a signature set of shared blood CDR3 motifs, and this signature set was depleted in highly divergent patients.

The iRepertoire nested amplicon-rescue multiplex PCR (arm-PCR) platform was used to amplify TCR alpha and beta CDR3 regions from RNA. The input for one-step reverse transcription and amplification was 100-400 ng of either tissue mRNA or PBMC total RNA. Following bead purification, Illumina adapters were added through a secondary multiplex PCR, and the libraries were then gel-purified between 200 and 400 bp. Internal 6-nucleotide barcodes were carried by the libraries and were used for demultiplexing. The libraries were sequenced on an Illumina MiSeq using 2x220 or 2x250 nucleotide paired-end reads. Per the source publication's procedure: Paired reads were merged using FLASH 1.2.11 and were aligned to the GRCh37 human genome using BWA-MEM, after which TRA and TRB reads were extracted. V and J assignment used an IMGT-derived reference of cassette sequences and CDR3 motifs that included pseudogenes. Reads were translated in three frames, and productive CDR3s were defined as those with a C...FGXG motif and no stop codons. Unique combinations of V-J cassette pair and CDR3 amino acid sequence were defined as clonotypes. Filtering of reads was based on Hamming distance, with the threshold set by the sequence error rate of each sample in mapped regions. TCRdb itself trimmed the public reads at Q25 with fastp, ran MiXCR and retained productive beta chains. Each CDR3 protein gets just one entry, which takes the most common genes and DNA from the rows behind it. TCRdb's processing, not the authors', yielded these V and J calls. Across this sample there are 400,000 or so distinct CDR3 sequences, with roughly two fifths seen only once. The ten largest make up more than 10% of the sample.

Immediately after resection, surgical brain or tumor specimens were cryofrozen in liquid nitrogen, with peripheral blood cells collected concurrently. Based on the germline V gene, the CDR1 and CDR2 sequences are MDHEN and SYDVKM. V lost 1 base and J lost 6 bases, and the count of bases not matched to a germline gene is 18. Inclusive of the bounding cysteine and phenylalanine, the CDR3 is 18 residues long. Solely the CDR3 DNA is kept, with 54 bases framed from the first base. A remark on this clonotype: Its recognized antigen is unknown. Base qualities are missing; no much larger clone stands one base away.

Sequencing was done on a sample of glioma tissue, nonneoplastic brain tissue, or PBMCs (not recorded which). This chain is built from TRBV28 and TRBJ2-7, with 7 middle bases fitting TRBD2. The sequence came from a human donor with low-grade glioma or glioblastoma, undergoing nonglioma brain surgery, or in good health (not recorded which). The nucleotides read TGTGCCAGCAGTTTATTATTATCTCGGGGGGAATGGCGCTTCGAGCAGTACTTC. This is translated as CASSLLLSRGEWRFEQYF.